This TCR beta chain emerged from a study of T cells after yellow fever vaccination (dated by TCRdb to between 2017 and 2020). Regarding the study in general: The SMART-Seq v4 Ultra Low Input RNA kit was used to prepare libraries from fractions with low cell numbers. The cohort comprised two healthy male donors, one aged 18 to 30 and one aged 30 to 40 years. To track T-cell clones before and after primary and booster YFV17D yellow fever vaccination, bulk TCR alpha and beta repertoires were sequenced longitudinally. Blood was collected at multiple timepoints before and after primary and secondary immunization, and bulk PBMC replicates and cell subsets were isolated.

As encoded in the germline V gene, CDR1 is SGHAT while CDR2 is FQNNGV. For this chain, trimming is 2 bases at the V end and 0 bases at the J end, and the number of junction bases without a gene match is 6. Including the terminal cysteine and phenylalanine, the CDR3 comprises 17 residues. Only the CDR3 portion is preserved as DNA: 51 bases, with reading frame beginning at the first base. This clonotype was seen many times. Its antigen is still unknown. Per-base qualities were not stored, and no clone one base away is much larger. The sequencer listed for this sample is Illumina NovaSeq 6000. TCR cDNA was synthesized by 5'RACE template switching, through which a universal primer site and unique molecular identifiers were introduced. cDNA synthesis was primed from both the TCR alpha and TCR beta constant segments. Library amplification involved two PCR steps, and the second step added sample barcodes and sequencing adapters. Sequencing of libraries was done on Illumina HiSeq 2500 (2x100 bp) or NovaSeq (2x150 bp). In the source study's methods: Demultiplexing of reads and collapsing into UMI consensus sequences were performed with MIGEC, and V(D)J alignment was carried out with MiXCR. Vaccine-responding clonotypes were defined with edgeR using replicate PBMC samples, requiring FDR below 0.01 and a log2 fold change above 5 up to day 15. Bulk clonotypes were assigned CD4 or CD8 identity according to which sequenced CD4 or CD8 repertoire held them at higher abundance. The public reads were reprocessed in TCRdb via fastp at Q25 and MiXCR, keeping in-frame beta chains. Rows are unified per CDR3 protein, each entry keeping the most common DNA and genes. These V and J calls rely on TCRdb rather than the paper's analysis. The sample profile shows about 210,000 distinct CDR3 sequences; 3.2% of them were found once. Jointly, the top ten make up 3.2% of the sample.

The label giving this sample's treatment or condition can be read as: live attenuated yellow fever vaccine strain. PBMCs were isolated from peripheral blood using a standard Ficoll-Paque protocol. Dynabeads CD4 and CD8 positive selection kits were used to isolate the CD4 and CD8 T-cell fractions. TriZol was used to extract RNA from bulk PBMCs, from CD4 and CD8 fractions, and from dextramer-positive and dextramer-negative fractions. Here is what the overall study found, with its caveats: Only a couple of donors were included in the study, so the extent to which the findings can be generalized is limited. After the booster, most of the clones that had expanded following primary vaccination were detected again (roughly 96% of CD4 and 80% to 90% of CD8), which suggests that memory was broadly maintained. A small share of clonotypes was detected in both CD4 and CD8 compartments, with the overlap likely arising from convergent recombination. Computational filtering was needed because FACS-sorted repertoires could contain abundant contaminating clonotypes from the bulk population. The secondary T-cell response was found to be weaker but faster than the primary response, with a peak reached on day 5 rather than on day 15.

Sample: CD4+ T cells sorted from PBMCs, taken 10 days after the yellow fever booster vaccination. The sequence was collected from a man aged 18-30 years who received the YFV17D yellow fever vaccine. This receptor chain uses TRBV11-2 and TRBJ2-3, with 9 middle bases fitting TRBD2. The sequenced DNA: TGTGCCAGCAGCTTAATTCCTAGCGGGGCTAGCACAGATACGCAGTATTTT. Its translation is CASSLIPSGASTDTQYF.